The clone carrying this T cell receptor (beta chain) has at least ten counts. These data belong to a study of blood T cells in healthy people across ages. Germline values: CDR1 SGHTA, CDR2 FQGNSA. With 3 bases clipped from V and 4 bases from J, the junction kept 5 bases outside the gene matches. This CDR3 contains 14 residues. Together with a sample-barcoded 5' primer, a J-beta primer mix was included in a second PCR lasting roughly 6 to 12 cycles. TCRdb passed the 5' RACE reads through MiXCR, listing each CDR3 protein once. Here the sample spans 650,000 to 800,000 distinct CDR3 sequences, 44% being singletons.

Sample: blood. The source is a man in his sixties in good health. The rearrangement uses TRBV7-2 and TRBJ2-7; 8 bases are a match to TRBD1. Here the CDR3 reads CASSLDRALYEQYF. The CDR3 DNA sequence: TGTGCCAGCAGCTTGGACAGGGCGTTATACGAGCAGTACTTC.